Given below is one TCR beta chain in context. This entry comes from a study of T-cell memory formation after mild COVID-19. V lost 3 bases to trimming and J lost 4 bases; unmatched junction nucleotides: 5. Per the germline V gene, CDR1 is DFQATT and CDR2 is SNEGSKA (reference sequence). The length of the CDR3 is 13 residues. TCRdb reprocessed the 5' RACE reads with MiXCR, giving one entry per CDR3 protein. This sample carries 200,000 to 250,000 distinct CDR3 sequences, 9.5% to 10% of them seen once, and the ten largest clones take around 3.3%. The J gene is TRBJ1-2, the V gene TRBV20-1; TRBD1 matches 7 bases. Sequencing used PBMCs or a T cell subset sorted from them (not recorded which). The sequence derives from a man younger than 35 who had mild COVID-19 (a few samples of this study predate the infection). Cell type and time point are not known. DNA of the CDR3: TGCAGTGCTAGTGACCAGGGGGTCTATGGCTACACCTTC. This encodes CSASDQGVYGYTF.